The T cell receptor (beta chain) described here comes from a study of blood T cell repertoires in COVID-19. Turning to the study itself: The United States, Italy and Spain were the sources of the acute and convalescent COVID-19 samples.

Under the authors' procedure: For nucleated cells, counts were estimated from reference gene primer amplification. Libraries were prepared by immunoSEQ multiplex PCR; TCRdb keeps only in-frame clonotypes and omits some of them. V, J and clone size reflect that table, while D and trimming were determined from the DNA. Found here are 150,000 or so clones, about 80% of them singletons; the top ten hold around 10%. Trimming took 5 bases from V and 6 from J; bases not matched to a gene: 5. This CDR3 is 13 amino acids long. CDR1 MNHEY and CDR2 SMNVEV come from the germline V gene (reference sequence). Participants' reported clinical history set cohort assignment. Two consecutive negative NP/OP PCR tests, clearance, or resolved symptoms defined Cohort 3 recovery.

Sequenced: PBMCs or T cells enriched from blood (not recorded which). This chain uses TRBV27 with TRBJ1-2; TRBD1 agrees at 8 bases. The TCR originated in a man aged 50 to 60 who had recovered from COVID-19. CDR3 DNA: TGTGCCAGCAGTAGGACAGGGCCCCATGGCTACACCTTC. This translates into CASSRTGPHGYTF.